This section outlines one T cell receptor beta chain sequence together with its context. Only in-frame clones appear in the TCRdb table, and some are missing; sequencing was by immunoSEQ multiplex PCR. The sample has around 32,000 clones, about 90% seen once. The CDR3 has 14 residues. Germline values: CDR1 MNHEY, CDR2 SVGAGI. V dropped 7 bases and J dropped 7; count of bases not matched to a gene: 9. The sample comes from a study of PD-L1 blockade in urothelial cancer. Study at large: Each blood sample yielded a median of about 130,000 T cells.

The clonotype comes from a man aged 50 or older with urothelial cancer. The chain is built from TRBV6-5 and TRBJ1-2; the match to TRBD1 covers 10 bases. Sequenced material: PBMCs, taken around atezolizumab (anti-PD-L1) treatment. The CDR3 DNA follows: TGTGCCAGCACCCGTGACAGGGGGCTTAGTGGCTACACCTTC. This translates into CASTRDRGLSGYTF.